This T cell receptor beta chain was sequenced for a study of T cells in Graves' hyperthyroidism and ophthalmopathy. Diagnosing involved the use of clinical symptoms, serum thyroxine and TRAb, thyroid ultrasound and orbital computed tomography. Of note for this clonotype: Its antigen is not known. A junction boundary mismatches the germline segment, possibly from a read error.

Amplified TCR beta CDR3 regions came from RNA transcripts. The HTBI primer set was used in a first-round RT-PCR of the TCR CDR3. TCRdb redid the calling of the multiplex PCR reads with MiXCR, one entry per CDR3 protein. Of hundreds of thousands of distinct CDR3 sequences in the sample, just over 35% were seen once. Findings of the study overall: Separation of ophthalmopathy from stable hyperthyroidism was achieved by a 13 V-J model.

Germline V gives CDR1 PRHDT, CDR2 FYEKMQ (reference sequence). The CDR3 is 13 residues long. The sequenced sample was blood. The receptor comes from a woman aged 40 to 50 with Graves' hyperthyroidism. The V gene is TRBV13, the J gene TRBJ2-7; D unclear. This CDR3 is CASSLGTNYGQYF. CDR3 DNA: TGTGCCAGCAGCCTAGGCACTAACTATGGGCAGTACTTC.